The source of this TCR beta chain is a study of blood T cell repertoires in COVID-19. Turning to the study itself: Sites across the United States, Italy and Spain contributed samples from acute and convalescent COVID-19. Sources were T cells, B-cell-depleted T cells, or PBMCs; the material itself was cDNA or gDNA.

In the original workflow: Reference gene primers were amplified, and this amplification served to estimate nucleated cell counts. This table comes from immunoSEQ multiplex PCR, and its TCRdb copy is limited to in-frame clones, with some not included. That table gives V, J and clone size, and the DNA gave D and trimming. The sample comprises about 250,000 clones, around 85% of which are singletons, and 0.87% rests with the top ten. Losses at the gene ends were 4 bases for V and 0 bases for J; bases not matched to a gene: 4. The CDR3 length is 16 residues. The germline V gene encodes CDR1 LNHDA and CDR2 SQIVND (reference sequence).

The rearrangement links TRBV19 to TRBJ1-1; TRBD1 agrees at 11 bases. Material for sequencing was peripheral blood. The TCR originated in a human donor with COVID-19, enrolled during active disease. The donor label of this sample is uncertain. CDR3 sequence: CASSKGQGAMNTEAFF. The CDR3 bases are TGTGCCAGTAGTAAAGGACAGGGGGCAATGAACACTGAAGCTTTCTTT. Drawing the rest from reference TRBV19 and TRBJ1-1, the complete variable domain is DGGITQSPKYLFRKEGQNVTLSCEQNLNHDAMYWYRQDPGQGLRLIYYSQIVNDFQKGDIAEGYSVSREKKESFPLTVTSAQKNPTAFYLCASSKGQGAMNTEAFFGQGTRLTVV.